This T cell receptor beta chain was sequenced for a study of Graves' ophthalmopathy and Graves' hyperthyroidism. General observations from the study: In blood appeared most of the expanded thyroid clonotypes whose frequency exceeded 0.001.

RNA transcripts provided the template for amplifying TCR beta CDR3 regions. Second-round multiplex PCR came after a first-round RT-PCR that employed HTBI primers. TCRdb processed the multiplex PCR reads anew with MiXCR; each CDR3 protein has one entry. The sample consists of a few hundred thousand distinct CDR3 sequences, around 20% of them appearing once. Trimming cost V 3 bases and J 7 bases, with 18 bases left between them. Germline V lookup: CDR1 LGHNA, CDR2 YSLEER. This CDR3 spans 16 amino acids. A duration under 3 months, NOSPECS ≥4, CAS ≥3 and moderate-to-severe activity characterized the donors with ophthalmopathy. PBMCs had their origin in fresh peripheral blood (around 10 ml). This clonotype was detected only a few times. The antigen is unknown.

The TCR originated in a woman under 30 with Graves' ophthalmopathy. V and J are TRBV4-3 and TRBJ2-2; D perhaps matches TRBD1 (6 bases). Sequenced material: peripheral blood. CDR3 in amino acids: CASSHAWQGTNGELFF. DNA for the CDR3: TGCGCCAGCAGCCACGCTTGGCAGGGGACCAACGGGGAGCTGTTTTTT.